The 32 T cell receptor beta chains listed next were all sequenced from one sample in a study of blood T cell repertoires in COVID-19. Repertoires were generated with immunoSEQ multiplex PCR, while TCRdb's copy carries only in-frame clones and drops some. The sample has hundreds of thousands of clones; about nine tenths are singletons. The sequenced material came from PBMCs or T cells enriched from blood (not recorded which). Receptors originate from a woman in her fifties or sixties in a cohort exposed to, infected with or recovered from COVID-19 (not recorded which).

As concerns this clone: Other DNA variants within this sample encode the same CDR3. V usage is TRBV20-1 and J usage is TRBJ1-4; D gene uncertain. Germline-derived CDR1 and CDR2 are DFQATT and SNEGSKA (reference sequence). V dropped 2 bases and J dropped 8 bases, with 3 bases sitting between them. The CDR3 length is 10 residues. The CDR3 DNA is TGCAGTGCTAGACGGGAAAAACTGTTTTTT. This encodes CSARREKLFF.

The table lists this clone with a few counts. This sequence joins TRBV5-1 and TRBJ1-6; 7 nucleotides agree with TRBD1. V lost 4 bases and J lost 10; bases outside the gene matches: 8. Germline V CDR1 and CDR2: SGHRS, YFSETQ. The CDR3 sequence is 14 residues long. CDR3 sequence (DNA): TGCGCCAGCAGCGAGGGACAGAGGGACTCACCCCTCCACTTT. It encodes CASSEGQRDSPLHF.

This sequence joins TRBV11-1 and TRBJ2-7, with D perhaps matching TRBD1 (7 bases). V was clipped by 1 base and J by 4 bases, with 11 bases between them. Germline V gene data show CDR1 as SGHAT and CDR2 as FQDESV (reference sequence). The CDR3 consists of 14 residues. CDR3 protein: CASSLVPGGYEQYF. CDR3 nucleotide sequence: TGTGCCAGCAGCTTAGTACCAGGGGGGTACGAGCAGTACTTC.

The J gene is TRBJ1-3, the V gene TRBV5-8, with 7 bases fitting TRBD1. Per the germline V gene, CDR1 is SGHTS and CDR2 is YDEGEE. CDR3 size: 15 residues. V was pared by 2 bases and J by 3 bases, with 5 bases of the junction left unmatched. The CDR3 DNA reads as TGTGCCAGCAGCTTCGTGACAGGGAGTGGAAACACCATATATTTT. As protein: CASSFVTGSGNTIYF.

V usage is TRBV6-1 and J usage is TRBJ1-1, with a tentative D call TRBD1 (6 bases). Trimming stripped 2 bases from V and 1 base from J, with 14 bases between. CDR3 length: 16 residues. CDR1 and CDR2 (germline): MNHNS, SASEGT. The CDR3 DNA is TGTGCCAGCAGTGAATCCGGGGGGGCTTGGAACACTGAAGCTTTCTTT. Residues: CASSESGGAWNTEAFF.

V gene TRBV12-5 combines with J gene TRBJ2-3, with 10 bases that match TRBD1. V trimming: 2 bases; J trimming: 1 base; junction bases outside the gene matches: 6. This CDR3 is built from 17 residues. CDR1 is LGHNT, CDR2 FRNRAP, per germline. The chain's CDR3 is CASGLNTGTGGTDTQYF. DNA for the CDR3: TGTGCTAGTGGTTTGAACACCGGGACAGGGGGCACAGATACGCAGTATTTT. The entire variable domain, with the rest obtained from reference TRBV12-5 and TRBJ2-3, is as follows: DARVTQTPRHKVTEMGQEVTMRCQPILGHNTVFWYRQTMMQGLELLAYFRNRAPLDDSGMPKDRFSAEMPDATLATLKIQPSEPRDSAVYFCASGLNTGTGGTDTQYFGPGTRLTVL.

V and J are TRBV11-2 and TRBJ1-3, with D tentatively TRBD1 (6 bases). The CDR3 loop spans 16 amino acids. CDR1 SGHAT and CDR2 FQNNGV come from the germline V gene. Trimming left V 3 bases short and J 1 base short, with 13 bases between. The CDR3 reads CASSFSLGGSGNTIYF. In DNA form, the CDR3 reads TGTGCCAGCAGCTTTTCGCTAGGGGGTTCTGGAAACACCATATATTTT.

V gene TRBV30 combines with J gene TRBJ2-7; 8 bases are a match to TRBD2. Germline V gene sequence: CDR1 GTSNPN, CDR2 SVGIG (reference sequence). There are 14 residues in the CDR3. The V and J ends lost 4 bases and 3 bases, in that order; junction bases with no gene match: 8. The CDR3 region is CAWTGRGRLYEQYF. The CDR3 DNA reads TGTGCCTGGACCGGGAGGGGTCGTCTCTACGAGCAGTACTTC.

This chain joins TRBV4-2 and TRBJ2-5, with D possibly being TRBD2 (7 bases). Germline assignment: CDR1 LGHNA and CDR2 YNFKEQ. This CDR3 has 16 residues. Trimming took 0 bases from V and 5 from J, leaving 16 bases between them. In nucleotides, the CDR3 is TGTGCCAGCAGCCAAGAGGGTTGGGGGGGCCCTGAGACCCAGTACTTC. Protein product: CASSQEGWGGPETQYF.

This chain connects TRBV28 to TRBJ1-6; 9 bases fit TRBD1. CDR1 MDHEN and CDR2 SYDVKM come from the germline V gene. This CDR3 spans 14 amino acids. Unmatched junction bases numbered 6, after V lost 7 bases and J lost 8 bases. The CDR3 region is CASTSGQGYSPLHF. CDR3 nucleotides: TGTGCCAGCACCTCGGGACAGGGTTATTCACCCCTCCACTTT.

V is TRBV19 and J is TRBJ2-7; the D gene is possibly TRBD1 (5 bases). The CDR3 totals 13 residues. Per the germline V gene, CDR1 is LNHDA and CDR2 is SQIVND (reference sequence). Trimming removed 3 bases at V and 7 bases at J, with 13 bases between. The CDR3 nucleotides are TGTGCCAGTAGTATGACAGTATGGGGAGAGCAGTACTTC. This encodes CASSMTVWGEQYF.

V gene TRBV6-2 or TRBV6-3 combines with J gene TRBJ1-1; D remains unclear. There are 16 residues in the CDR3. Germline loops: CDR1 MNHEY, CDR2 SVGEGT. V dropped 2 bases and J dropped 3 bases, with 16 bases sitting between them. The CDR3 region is CASSYEEGYSDTEAFF. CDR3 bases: TGTGCCAGCAGTTACGAGGAGGGATATTCAGACACTGAAGCTTTCTTT.

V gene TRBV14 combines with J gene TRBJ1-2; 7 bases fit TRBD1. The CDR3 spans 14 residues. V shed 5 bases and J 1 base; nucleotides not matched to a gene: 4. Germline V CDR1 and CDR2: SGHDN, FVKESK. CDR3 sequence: CASSGHRGNYGYTF. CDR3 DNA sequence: TGTGCCAGCAGCGGACACAGGGGTAACTATGGCTACACCTTC. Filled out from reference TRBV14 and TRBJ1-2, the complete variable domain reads EAGVTQFPSHSVIEKGQTVTLRCDPISGHDNLYWYRRVMGKEIKFLLHFVKESKQDESGMPNNRFLAERTGGTYSTLKVQPAELEDSGVYFCASSGHRGNYGYTFGSGTRLTVV.

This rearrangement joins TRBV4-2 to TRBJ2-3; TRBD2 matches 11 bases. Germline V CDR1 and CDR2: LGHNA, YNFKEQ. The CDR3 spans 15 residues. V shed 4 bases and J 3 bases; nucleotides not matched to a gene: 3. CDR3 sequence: CASSLTSGETDTQYF. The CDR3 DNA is TGTGCCAGCAGCCTGACTAGCGGGGAGACAGATACGCAGTATTTT.

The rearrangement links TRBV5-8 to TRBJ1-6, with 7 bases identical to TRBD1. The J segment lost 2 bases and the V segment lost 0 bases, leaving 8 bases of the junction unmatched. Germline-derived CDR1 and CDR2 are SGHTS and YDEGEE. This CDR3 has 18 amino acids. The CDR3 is CASSLAPGRGPYNSPLHF. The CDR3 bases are TGTGCCAGCAGCTTGGCTCCGGGAAGGGGGCCCTATAATTCACCCCTCCACTTT.

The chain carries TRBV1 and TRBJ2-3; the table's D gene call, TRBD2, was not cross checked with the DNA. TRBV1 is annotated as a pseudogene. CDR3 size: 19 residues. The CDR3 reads CTSSQGSPGSEVNTDTQYF. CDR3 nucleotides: TGCACCAGCAGCCAAGGATCCCCTGGGAGCGAAGTAAACACAGATACGCAGTATTTT.

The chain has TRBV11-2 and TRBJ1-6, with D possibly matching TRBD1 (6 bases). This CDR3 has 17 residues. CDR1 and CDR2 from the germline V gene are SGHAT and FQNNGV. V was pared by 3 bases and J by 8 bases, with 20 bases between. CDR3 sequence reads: CASSFVGGTGIYSPLHF. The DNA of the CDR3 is TGTGCCAGCAGCTTTGTTGGGGGAACAGGGATTTATTCACCCCTCCACTTT. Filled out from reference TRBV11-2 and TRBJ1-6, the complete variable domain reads EAGVAQSPRYKIIEKRQSVAFWCNPISGHATLYWYQQILGQGPKLLIQFQNNGVVDDSQLPKDRFSAERLKGVDSTLKIQPAKLEDSAVYLCASSFVGGTGIYSPLHFGNGTRLTVT.

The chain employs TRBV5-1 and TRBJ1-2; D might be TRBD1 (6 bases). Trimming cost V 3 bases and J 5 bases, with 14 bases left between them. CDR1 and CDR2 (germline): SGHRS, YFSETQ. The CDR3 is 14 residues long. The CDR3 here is CASSSGQRTYGYTF. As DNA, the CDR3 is TGCGCCAGCAGCTCCGGACAGAGAACTTATGGCTACACCTTC.

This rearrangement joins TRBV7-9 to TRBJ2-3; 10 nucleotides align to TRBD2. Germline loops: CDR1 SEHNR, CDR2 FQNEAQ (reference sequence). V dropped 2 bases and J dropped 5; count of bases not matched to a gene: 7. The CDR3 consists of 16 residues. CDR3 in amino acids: CASSLWSGGAGDTQYF. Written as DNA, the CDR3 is TGTGCCAGCAGCTTATGGAGCGGGGGGGCCGGAGATACGCAGTATTTT.

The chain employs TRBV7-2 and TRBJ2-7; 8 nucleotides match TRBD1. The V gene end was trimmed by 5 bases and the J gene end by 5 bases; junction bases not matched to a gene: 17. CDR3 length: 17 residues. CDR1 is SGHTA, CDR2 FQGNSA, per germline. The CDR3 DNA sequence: TGTGCCAGCAGCAGGAAAGTAGCCGGACAGGGCCGTGACGAGCAGTACTTC. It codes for CASSRKVAGQGRDEQYF.

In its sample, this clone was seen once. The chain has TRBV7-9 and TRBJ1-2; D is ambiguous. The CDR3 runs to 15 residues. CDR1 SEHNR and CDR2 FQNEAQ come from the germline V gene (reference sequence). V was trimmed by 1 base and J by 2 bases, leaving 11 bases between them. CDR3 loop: CASSLGSSQNYGYTF. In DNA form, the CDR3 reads TGTGCCAGCAGCTTAGGTAGCAGCCAAAACTATGGCTACACCTTC.

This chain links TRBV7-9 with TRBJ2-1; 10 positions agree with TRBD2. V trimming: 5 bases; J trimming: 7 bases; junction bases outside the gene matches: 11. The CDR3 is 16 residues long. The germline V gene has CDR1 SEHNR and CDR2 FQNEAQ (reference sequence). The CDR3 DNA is TGTGCCAGCAGCCCCCTCAGCGGGGGGGCCCGGAATGAGCAGTTCTTC. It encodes CASSPLSGGARNEQFF. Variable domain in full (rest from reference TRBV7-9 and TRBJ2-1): DTGVSQNPRHKITKRGQNVTFRCDPISEHNRLYWYRQTLGQGPEFLTYFQNEAQLEKSRLLSDRFSAERPKGSFSTLEIQRTEQGDSAMYLCASSPLSGGARNEQFFGPGTRLTVL.

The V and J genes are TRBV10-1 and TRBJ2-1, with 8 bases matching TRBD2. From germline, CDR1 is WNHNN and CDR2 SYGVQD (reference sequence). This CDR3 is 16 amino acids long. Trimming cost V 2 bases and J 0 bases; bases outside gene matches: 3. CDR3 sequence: CASSERSGGSYNEQFF. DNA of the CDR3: TGCGCCAGCAGTGAGAGGAGCGGGGGCTCCTACAATGAGCAGTTCTTC.

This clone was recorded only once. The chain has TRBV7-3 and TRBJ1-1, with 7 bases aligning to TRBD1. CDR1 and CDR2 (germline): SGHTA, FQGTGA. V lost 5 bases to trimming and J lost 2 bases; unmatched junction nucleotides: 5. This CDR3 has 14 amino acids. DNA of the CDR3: TGTGCCAGCAGCCCTCGGGACAGCAACACTGAAGCTTTCTTT. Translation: CASSPRDSNTEAFF.

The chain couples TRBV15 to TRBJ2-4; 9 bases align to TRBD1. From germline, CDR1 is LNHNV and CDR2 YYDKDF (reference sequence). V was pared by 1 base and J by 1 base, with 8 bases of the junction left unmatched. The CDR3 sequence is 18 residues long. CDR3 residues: CATSRGGQGSKAKNIQYF. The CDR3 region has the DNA TGTGCCACCAGCAGAGGTGGACAGGGGAGCAAGGCCAAAAACATTCAGTACTTC. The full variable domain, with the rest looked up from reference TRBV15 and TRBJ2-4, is DAMVIQNPRYQVTQFGKPVTLSCSQTLNHNVMYWYQQKSSQAPKLLFHYYDKDFNNEADTPDNFQSRRPNTSFCFLDIRSPGLGDTAMYLCATSRGGQGSKAKNIQYFGAGTRLSVL.

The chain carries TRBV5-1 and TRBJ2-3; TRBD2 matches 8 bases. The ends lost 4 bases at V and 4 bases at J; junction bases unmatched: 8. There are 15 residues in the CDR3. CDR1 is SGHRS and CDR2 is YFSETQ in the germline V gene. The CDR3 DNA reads TGCGCCAGCAGCCGTAGCGGGGTCGAGGCAGATACGCAGTATTTT. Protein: CASSRSGVEADTQYF.

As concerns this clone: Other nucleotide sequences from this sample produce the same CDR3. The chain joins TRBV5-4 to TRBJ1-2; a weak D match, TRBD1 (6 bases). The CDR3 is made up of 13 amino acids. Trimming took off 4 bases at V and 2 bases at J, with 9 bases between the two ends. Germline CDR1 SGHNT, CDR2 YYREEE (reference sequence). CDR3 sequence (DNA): TGTGCCAGCAGCGTGGACAGAAACTATGGCTACACCTTC. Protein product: CASSVDRNYGYTF.

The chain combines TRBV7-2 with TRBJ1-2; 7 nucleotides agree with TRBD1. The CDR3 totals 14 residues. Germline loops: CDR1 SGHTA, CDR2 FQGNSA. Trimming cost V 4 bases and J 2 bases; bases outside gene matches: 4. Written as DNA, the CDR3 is TGTGCCAGCAGCTCGGGACAGTTGAACTATGGCTACACCTTC. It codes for CASSSGQLNYGYTF.

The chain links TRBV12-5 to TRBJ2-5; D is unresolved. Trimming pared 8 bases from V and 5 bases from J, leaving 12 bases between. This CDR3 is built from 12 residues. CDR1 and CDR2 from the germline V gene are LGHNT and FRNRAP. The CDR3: CASRSSRETQYF. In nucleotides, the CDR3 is TGTGCTAGTCGGTCTTCGAGGGAGACCCAGTACTTC.

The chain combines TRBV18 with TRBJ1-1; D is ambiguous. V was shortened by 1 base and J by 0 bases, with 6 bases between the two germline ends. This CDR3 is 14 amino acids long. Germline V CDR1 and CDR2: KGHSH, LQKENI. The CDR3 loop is CASSPQNMNTEAFF. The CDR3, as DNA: TGTGCCAGCTCACCACAGAACATGAACACTGAAGCTTTCTTT.

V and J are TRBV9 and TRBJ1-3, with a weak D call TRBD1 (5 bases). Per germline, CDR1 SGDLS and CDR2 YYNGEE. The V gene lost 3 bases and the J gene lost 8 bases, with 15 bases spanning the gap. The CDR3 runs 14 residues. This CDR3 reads CASSGRDSVDTIYF. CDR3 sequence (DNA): TGTGCCAGCAGCGGACGGGACTCTGTCGACACCATATATTTT.

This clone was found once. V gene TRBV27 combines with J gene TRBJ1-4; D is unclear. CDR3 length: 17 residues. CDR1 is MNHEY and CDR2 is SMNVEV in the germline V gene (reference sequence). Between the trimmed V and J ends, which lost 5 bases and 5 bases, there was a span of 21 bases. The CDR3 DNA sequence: TGTGCCAGCAGTCTCCGTTGGCCCTTCCAGCGCAATGAAAAACTGTTTTTT. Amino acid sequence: CASSLRWPFQRNEKLFF. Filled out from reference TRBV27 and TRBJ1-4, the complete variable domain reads EAQVTQNPRYLITVTGKKLTVTCSQNMNHEYMSWYRQDPGLGLRQIYYSMNVEVTDKGDVPEGYKVSRKEKRNFPLILESPSPNQTSLYFCASSLRWPFQRNEKLFFGSGTQLSVL.